This entry lists 3 T cell receptor beta chains sequenced from one sample in a study of technical replicates of blood from a few donors. Libraries were prepared by immunoSEQ multiplex PCR; TCRdb keeps only in-frame clonotypes and omits some of them. The table has approximately 76,000 clones, 97% seen once. Sequenced sample: T cells isolated from PBMCs. The receptors were sampled from a human donor in good health.

The gene calls are TRBV5-6 and TRBJ1-1; D perhaps matches TRBD1 (6 bases). The CDR3 runs to 14 residues. The V gene's germline CDR1 is SGHDT and CDR2 YYEEEE. V was trimmed by 4 bases and J by 4 bases, leaving 14 bases between them. The CDR3 DNA reads TGTGCCAGCAGCCCAAGACAAGGGGGCACTGAAGCTTTCTTT. Encoded protein: CASSPRQGGTEAFF.

The gene calls are TRBV7-9 and TRBJ2-1, with 11 bases matching TRBD2. Germline CDR1 reads SEHNR; CDR2 reads FQNEAQ (reference sequence). The CDR3 length is 17 residues. Unmatched junction bases numbered 4, after V lost 1 base and J lost 2 bases. This CDR3 reads CASSLEIAGGPYNEQFF. DNA for the CDR3: TGTGCCAGCAGCTTAGAAATAGCGGGAGGGCCCTACAATGAGCAGTTCTTC.

The chain links TRBV5-6 to TRBJ2-1; tentative D call: TRBD2 (6 bases). The germline CDR1 and CDR2 sequences are SGHDT and YYEEEE. V lost 3 bases, J lost 8 bases, and 24 bases lay in between. This CDR3 is 17 amino acids long. CDR3 sequence: CASSWGRGTAFVDEQFF. The CDR3 coding sequence is TGTGCCAGCAGCTGGGGTAGAGGGACTGCCTTTGTGGATGAGCAGTTCTTC.